This T cell receptor (beta chain) originates from a study of blood T cell repertoires in COVID-19. On the study more broadly: Samples representing acute and convalescent COVID-19 were sourced from the United States, Italy and Spain. T cells, B-cell-depleted T cells, or PBMCs provided the cDNA or gDNA that served as material.

The V end lost 5 bases, the J end lost 0 bases, and 14 bases lay between the germline ends. CDR1 and CDR2 from the germline V gene are MDHEN and SYDVKM. The length of the CDR3 is 16 residues. In the original processing: Nucleated cell counts were estimated from reference gene primer amplification. The data were produced by immunoSEQ multiplex PCR, yet TCRdb's version contains in-frame clones alone and is incomplete. The DNA was the basis for D and trimming; V, J and clone size are from that table. The sample holds 150,000 or so clones, about 89% seen once. The TCR comes from a middle-aged man with acute or convalescent COVID-19. Specimen: peripheral blood. The chain employs TRBV28 and TRBJ1-5, with unresolved D. The CDR3 region is CASSPRHKYSNQPQHF. CDR3 nucleotides: TGTGCCAGCAGTCCACGCCACAAATATAGCAATCAGCCCCAGCATTTT.